This T cell receptor (beta chain) was captured by sequencing in a study of T cells expressing NK-cell markers. Overall study context: HCMV serostatus: seven of eight sequenced donors positive, one negative. Whole-study findings and limits: CD8+ T cells in over five donors included dominant NKG2C+ clonotypes at 1.0-7.0%. For a handful of donors, these clonotypes were likewise the leading ones in the CD3+CD56-NKG2C+ fraction.

This clonotype registers medium-sized by frequency. The antigen remains unidentified. From germline, CDR1 is MNHEY and CDR2 SVGAGI. The CDR3 totals 16 residues. For TCR beta, cDNA was produced by 5'RACE template switching with UMIs. TCRdb reanalyzed the 5' RACE reads and collapses them to one entry per CDR3 protein, without DNA. With over 5,000 distinct CDR3 sequences in the sample, the ten largest clones hold 14%. The clonotype comes from a man aged 18 to 29 in good health. The chain combines TRBV6-5 with TRBJ2-5; the D call from TCRdb, TRBD2, cannot be confirmed without DNA. The sample comprised blood T cells: a sorted CD56 or NKG2C T cell subset, CD4+ or CD8+ T cells, or bulk PBMC T cells (not recorded which). The CDR3 spells CASSYTRDSGAGTQYF.